This TCR beta chain is from a study of blood T cell repertoires in COVID-19. Study details: The samples span acute and convalescent COVID-19 from the United States, Italy and Spain.

Germline lookup yields CDR1 MDHEN and CDR2 SYDVKM. The CDR3 has 16 amino acids. Trimming stripped 5 bases from V and 3 bases from J, with 20 bases between. Original processing methods: Quantification of nucleated cells was approximated via reference gene primer amplification. Method: immunoSEQ multiplex PCR; TCRdb's copy keeps in-frame clones and lacks some. V, J and clone size reflect that table, while D and trimming were determined from the DNA. The table includes some 11,000 clones, around 90% detected once. The TCR originated in a woman in her sixties or seventies with active COVID-19. What was sequenced was peripheral blood. This chain joins TRBV28 and TRBJ2-7, with D unresolved. The CDR3 region is CASSHFILGTDYEQYF. CDR3 coding DNA: TGTGCCAGCAGTCACTTCATCCTGGGCACGGACTACGAGCAGTACTTC.